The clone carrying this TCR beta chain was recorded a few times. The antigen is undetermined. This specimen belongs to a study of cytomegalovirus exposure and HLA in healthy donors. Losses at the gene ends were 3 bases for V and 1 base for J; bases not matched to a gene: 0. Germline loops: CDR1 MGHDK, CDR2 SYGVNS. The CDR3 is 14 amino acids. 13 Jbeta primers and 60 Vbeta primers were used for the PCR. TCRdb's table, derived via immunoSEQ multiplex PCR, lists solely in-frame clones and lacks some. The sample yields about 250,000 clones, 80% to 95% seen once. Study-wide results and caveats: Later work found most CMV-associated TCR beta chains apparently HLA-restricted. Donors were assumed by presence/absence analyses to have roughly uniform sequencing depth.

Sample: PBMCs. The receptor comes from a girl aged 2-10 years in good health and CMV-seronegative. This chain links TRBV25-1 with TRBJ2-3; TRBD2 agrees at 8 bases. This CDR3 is CASSDGGGTDTQYF. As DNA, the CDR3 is TGTGCCAGCAGTGACGGGGGGGGCACAGATACGCAGTATTTT.